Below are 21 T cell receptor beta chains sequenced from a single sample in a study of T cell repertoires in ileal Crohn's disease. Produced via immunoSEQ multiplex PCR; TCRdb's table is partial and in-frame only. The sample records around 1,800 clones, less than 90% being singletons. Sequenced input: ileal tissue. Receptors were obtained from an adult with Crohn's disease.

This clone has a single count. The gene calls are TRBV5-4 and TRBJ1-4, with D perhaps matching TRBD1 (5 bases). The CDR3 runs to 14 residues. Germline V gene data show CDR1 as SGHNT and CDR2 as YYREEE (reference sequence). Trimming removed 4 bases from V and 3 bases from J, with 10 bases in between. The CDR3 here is CASSVQGPNEKLFF. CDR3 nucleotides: TGTGCCAGCAGCGTCCAGGGCCCTAATGAAAAACTGTTTTTT.

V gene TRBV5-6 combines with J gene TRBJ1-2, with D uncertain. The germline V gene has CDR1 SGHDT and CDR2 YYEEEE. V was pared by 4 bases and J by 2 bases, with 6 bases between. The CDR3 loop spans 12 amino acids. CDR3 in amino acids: CASSLQNYGYTF. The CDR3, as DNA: TGTGCCAGCAGCCTTCAGAACTATGGCTACACCTTC.

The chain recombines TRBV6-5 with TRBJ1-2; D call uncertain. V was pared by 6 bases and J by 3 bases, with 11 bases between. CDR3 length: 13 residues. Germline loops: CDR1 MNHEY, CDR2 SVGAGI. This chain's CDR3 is CASRWAEHYGYTF. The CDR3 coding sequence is TGTGCCAGCAGATGGGCAGAGCACTATGGCTACACCTTC.

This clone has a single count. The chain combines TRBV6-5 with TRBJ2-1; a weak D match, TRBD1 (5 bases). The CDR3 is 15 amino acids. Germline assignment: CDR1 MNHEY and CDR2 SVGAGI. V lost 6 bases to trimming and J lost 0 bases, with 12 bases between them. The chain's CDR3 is CASRRDSSSYNEQFF. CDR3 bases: TGTGCCAGCAGACGCGACAGTAGCTCCTACAATGAGCAGTTCTTC.

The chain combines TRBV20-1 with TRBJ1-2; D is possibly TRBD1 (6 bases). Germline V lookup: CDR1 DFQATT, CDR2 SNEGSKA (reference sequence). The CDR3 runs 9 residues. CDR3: CATGYGYTF. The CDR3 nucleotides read TGCGCAACAGGGTATGGCTACACCTTC.

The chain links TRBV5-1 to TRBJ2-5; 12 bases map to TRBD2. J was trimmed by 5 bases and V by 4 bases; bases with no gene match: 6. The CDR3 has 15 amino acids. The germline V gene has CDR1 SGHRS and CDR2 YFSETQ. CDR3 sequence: CASSRLAGAGETQYF. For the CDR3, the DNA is TGCGCCAGCAGCCGACTAGCGGGGGCAGGGGAGACCCAGTACTTC. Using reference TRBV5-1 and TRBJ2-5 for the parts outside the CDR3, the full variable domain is KAGVTQTPRYLIKTRGQQVTLSCSPISGHRSVSWYQQTPGQGLQFLFEYFSETQRNKGNFPGRFSGRQFSNSRSEMNVSTLELGDSALYLCASSRLAGAGETQYFGPGTRLLVL.

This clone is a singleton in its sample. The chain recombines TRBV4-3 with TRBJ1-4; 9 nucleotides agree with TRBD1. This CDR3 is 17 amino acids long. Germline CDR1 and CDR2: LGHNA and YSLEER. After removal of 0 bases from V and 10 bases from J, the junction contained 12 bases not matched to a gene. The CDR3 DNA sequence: TGCGCCAGCAGCCAAGATCCGACAGGGGGAGCATCGGGAAAACTGTTTTTT. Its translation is CASSQDPTGGASGKLFF.

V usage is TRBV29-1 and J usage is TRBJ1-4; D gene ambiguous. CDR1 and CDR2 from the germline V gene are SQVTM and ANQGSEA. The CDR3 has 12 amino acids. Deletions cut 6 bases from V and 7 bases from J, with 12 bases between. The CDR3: CSVLWGGEKLFF. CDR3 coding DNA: TGCAGCGTCCTTTGGGGAGGTGAAAAACTGTTTTTT. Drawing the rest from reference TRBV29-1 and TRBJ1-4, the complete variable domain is SAVISQKPSRDICQRGTSLTIQCQVDSQVTMMFWYRQQPGQSLTLIATANQGSEATYESGFVIDKFPISRPNLTFSTLTVSNMSPEDSSIYLCSVLWGGEKLFFGSGTQLSVL.

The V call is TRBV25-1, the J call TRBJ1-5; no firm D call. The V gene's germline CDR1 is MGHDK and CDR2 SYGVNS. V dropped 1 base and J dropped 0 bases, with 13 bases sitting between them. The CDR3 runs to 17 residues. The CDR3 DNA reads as TGTGCCAGCAGTGAATCCCCACACCTTTATAGCAATCAGCCCCAGCATTTT. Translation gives CASSESPHLYSNQPQHF.

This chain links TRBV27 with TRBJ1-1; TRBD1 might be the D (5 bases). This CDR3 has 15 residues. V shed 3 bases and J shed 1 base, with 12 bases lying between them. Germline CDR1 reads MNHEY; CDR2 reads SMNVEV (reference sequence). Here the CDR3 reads CASSLPDNWNTEAFF. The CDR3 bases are TGTGCCAGCAGTTTGCCGGACAATTGGAACACTGAAGCTTTCTTT.

CDR3 in amino acids: CASSAGQVAYNEQFF. The CDR3 bases are TGCGCCAGCAGCGCGGGACAGGTGGCTTACAATGAGCAGTTCTTC. The rearrangement joins TRBV5-1 to TRBJ2-1; TRBD1 agrees at 8 bases. CDR1 is SGHRS, CDR2 YFSETQ, per germline. V trimming: 4 bases; J trimming: 4 bases; junction bases outside the gene matches: 7. The length of the CDR3 is 15 residues.

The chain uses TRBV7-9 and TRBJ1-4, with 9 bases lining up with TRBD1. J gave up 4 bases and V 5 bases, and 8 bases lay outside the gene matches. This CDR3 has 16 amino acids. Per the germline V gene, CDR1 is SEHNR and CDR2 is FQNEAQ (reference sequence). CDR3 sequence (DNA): TGTGCCAGCAGCCCGAAAGGGACAGGGAATAATGAAAAACTGTTTTTT. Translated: CASSPKGTGNNEKLFF.

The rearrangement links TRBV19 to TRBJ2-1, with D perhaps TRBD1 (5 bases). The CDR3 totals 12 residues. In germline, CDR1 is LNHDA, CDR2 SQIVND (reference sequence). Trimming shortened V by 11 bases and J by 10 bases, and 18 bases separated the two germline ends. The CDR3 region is CARTKGPREQFF. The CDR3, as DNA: TGTGCCCGTACAAAGGGGCCGCGGGAGCAGTTCTTC.

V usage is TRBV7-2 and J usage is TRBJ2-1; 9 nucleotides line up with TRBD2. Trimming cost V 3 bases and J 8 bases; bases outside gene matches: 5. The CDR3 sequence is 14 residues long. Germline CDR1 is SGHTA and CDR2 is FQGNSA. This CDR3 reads CASSLGGGAYEQFF. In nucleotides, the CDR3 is TGTGCCAGCAGCTTGGGCGGGGGGGCCTATGAGCAGTTCTTC.

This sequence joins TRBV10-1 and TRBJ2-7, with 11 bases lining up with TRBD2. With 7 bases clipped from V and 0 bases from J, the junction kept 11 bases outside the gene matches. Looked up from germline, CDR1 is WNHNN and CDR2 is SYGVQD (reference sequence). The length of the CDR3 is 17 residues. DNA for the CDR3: TGCGCCAGCACCACCTGGACTAGCGGGTCGAGCTCCTACGAGCAGTACTTC. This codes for CASTTWTSGSSSYEQYF.

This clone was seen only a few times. This CDR3 reads CASSQDGPGQGGNGYTF. The CDR3 DNA sequence: TGCGCCAGCAGCCAAGATGGGCCTGGACAGGGGGGTAATGGCTACACCTTC. V gene TRBV4-3 combines with J gene TRBJ1-2; TRBD1 matches at 10 bases. The CDR3 contains 17 residues. The ends lost 0 bases at V and 6 bases at J; junction bases unmatched: 10. Looked up from germline, CDR1 is LGHNA and CDR2 is YSLEER.

CDR3 region: CASSQDPLSNTEAFF. DNA for the CDR3: TGCGCCAGCAGCCAAGATCCCCTGTCGAACACTGAAGCTTTCTTT. V gene TRBV4-1 combines with J gene TRBJ1-1; D gene unclear. The germline V gene encodes CDR1 MGHRA and CDR2 YSYEKL. Between the trimmed V and J ends, which lost 0 bases and 1 base, there was a span of 9 bases. CDR3 length: 15 residues.

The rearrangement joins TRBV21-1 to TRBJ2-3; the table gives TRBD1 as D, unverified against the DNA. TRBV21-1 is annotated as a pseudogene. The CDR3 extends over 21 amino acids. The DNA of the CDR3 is TGTGCCAGCAGCAAAGGGGGGTACGGGACAGGGTTTTCCCCTTCCACAGATACGCAGTATTTT. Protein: CASSKGGYGTGFSPSTDTQYF.

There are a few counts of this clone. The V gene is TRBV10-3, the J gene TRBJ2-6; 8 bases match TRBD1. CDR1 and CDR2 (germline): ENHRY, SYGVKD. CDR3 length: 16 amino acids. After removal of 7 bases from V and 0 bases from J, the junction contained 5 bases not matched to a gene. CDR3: CAIKDRETSGANVLTF. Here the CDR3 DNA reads TGTGCCATCAAGGACAGGGAAACCTCTGGGGCCAACGTCCTGACTTTC.

CDR3 region: CASSQFRDRGAGYTF. The CDR3, as DNA: TGCGCCAGCAGCCAATTTCGGGACAGGGGGGCTGGCTACACCTTC. The chain employs TRBV4-1 and TRBJ1-2, with TRBD1 matching over 11 bases. With 2 bases clipped from V and 7 bases from J, the junction kept 6 bases outside the gene matches. CDR3 length equals 15 residues. CDR1 and CDR2 from the germline V gene are MGHRA and YSYEKL.

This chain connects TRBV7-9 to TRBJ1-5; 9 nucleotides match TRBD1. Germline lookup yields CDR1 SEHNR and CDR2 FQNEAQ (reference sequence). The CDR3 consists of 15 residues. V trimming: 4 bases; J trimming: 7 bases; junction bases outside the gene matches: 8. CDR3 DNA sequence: TGTGCCAGCAGCTGGGGACAGGGAGGGGGGCAGCCCCAGCATTTT. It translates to CASSWGQGGGQPQHF.